The 25 T cell receptor beta chains given below trace back to one sample, sequenced in a study of cytomegalovirus exposure and HLA in healthy donors. The study ran its PCR with 60 Vbeta and 13 Jbeta primers. Sequencing was performed with immunoSEQ multiplex PCR; in TCRdb, only in-frame clones are kept and a portion is missing. This sample has approximately 150,000 clones, with around 82% found just once. The specimen sequenced was PBMCs. The receptors here all came from a female donor in good health and CMV-seronegative.

The CDR3 region has the DNA TGTGCCAGCAGCCCAAGACAGGGTTTGGGAGCTTTCTTT. This encodes CASSPRQGLGAFF. J is TRBJ1-1 and V is TRBV5-4, with 7 bases matching TRBD1. The CDR3 is made up of 13 amino acids. CDR1 is SGHNT and CDR2 is YYREEE in the germline V gene (reference sequence). The junction had 10 bases not matched to a gene; V was cut back by 4 bases and J by 10 bases. Based on the CDR3 plus reference TRBV5-4 and TRBJ1-1, the full variable domain is ETGVTQSPTHLIKTRGQQVTLRCSSQSGHNTVSWYQQALGQGPQFIFQYYREEENGRGNFPPRFSGLQFPNYSSELNVNALELDDSALYLCASSPRQGLGAFFGQGTRLTVV.

The V and J genes are TRBV7-6 and TRBJ2-3; the D is unclear. The CDR3 runs to 11 residues. Trimming removed 3 bases from V and 6 bases from J, with 4 bases in between. CDR1 SGHVS and CDR2 FNYEAQ come from the germline V gene. Here the CDR3 DNA reads TGTGCCAGCAGCTTTTCTGATACGCAGTATTTT. Residues: CASSFSDTQYF.

The rearrangement uses TRBV11-2 and TRBJ2-5; D remains unclear. Trimming left V 7 bases short and J 1 base short, with 7 bases between. CDR3 length equals 12 residues. CDR1 is SGHAT and CDR2 is FQNNGV in the germline V gene. The CDR3 loop reads CASKERQETQYF. CDR3 nucleotide sequence: TGTGCCAGCAAAGAGCGCCAAGAGACCCAGTACTTC.

This clone was observed a single time. This chain links TRBV5-1 with TRBJ2-2; D is possibly TRBD2 (6 bases). CDR1 SGHRS and CDR2 YFSETQ come from the germline V gene. The CDR3 extends over 16 amino acids. V gave up 4 bases and J gave up 6 bases, with 19 bases separating them. The CDR3 sequence is CASSLLLAQGSGELFF. The CDR3 DNA sequence: TGCGCCAGCAGCCTCCTACTAGCCCAAGGCTCCGGGGAGCTGTTTTTT.

The chain has TRBV29-1 and TRBJ2-5; TRBD1 might be the D (5 bases). The CDR3 runs 13 residues. The V and J ends lost 4 bases and 5 bases respectively, with 14 bases between them. Germline CDR1 and CDR2: SQVTM and ANQGSEA. Here the CDR3 reads CSVGQGRWETQYF. CDR3 DNA: TGCAGCGTTGGCCAGGGCCGATGGGAGACCCAGTACTTC.

As DNA, the CDR3 is TGTGCCAGCAGCTCCCTAGCGGGAAGGGGAGAGACCCAGTACTTC. This codes for CASSSLAGRGETQYF. This sequence joins TRBV5-4 and TRBJ2-5; 9 bases fit TRBD2. Germline V gene sequence: CDR1 SGHNT, CDR2 YYREEE (reference sequence). V was clipped by 3 bases and J by 4 bases; unmatched bases: 7. This CDR3 is 15 amino acids long.

The chain recombines TRBV5-5 with TRBJ2-2, with D perhaps TRBD1 (5 bases). The V gene's germline CDR1 is SGHKS and CDR2 YYEKEE (reference sequence). Between the trimmed V and J ends, which lost 4 bases and 3 bases, there was a span of 13 bases. The CDR3 length is 15 residues. In DNA form, the CDR3 reads TGTGCCAGCAGCGCGCGCGACAGTTACACCGGGGAGCTGTTTTTT. This sequence encodes CASSARDSYTGELFF. Full variable domain (remainder filled in from reference TRBV5-5 and TRBJ2-2): DAGVTQSPTHLIKTRGQQVTLRCSPISGHKSVSWYQQVLGQGPQFIFQYYEKEERGRGNFPDRFSARQFPNYSSELNVNALLLGDSALYLCASSARDSYTGELFFGEGSRLTVL.

The rearrangement links TRBV27 to TRBJ1-1, with no clear D. CDR1 is MNHEY and CDR2 is SMNVEV in the germline V gene (reference sequence). V was trimmed by 0 bases and J by 1 base, leaving 15 bases between them. This CDR3 has 17 amino acids. The CDR3 DNA reads as TGTGCCAGCAGTTTATCCGCGGCCGCCGTAGCGAACACTGAAGCTTTCTTT. Amino acid sequence: CASSLSAAAVANTEAFF.

This chain uses TRBV2 with TRBJ1-2, with D unclear. The CDR3 is made up of 13 amino acids. Germline-derived CDR1 and CDR2 are SNHLY and FYNNEI. Trimming shortened V by 6 bases and J by 4 bases, and 12 bases separated the two germline ends. The chain's CDR3 is CASRGGFVYGYTF. CDR3 DNA sequence: TGTGCCAGCAGGGGCGGGTTTGTCTATGGCTACACCTTC.

With respect to this clone: At one end the junction does not follow the germline gene, possibly because of a read error. The rearrangement joins TRBV5-1 to TRBJ1-2; 7 bases line up with TRBD1. Germline CDR1 reads SGHRS; CDR2 reads YFSETQ. The CDR3 totals 12 residues. CDR3 DNA sequence: TGCGCCAGCAGAGGACAGGCATGGGGCTACCCCTTC. Amino acid sequence: CASRGQAWGYPF.

By share of the sample, this clone is medium-sized (0.01 to 0.1%). The J gene is TRBJ1-4, the V gene TRBV5-6; D is uncertain. CDR3 length: 15 amino acids. Trimming stripped 3 bases from V and 2 bases from J, with 11 bases between. CDR1 is SGHDT and CDR2 is YYEEEE in the germline V gene. DNA for the CDR3: TGTGCCAGCAGCTGGCGGATCGGGACTAATGAAAAACTGTTTTTT. Translation gives CASSWRIGTNEKLFF.

The chain joins TRBV5-5 to TRBJ1-2, with D perhaps TRBD1 (5 bases). Germline V lookup: CDR1 SGHKS, CDR2 YYEKEE (reference sequence). The CDR3 spans 15 residues. V was pared by 0 bases and J by 4 bases, with 13 bases between. The CDR3 is CASSLGGTEGYGYTF. CDR3 in DNA: TGTGCCAGCAGCTTGGGGGGGACTGAGGGCTATGGCTACACCTTC.

CDR3 coding DNA: TGTGCCAGCAGTGAATATGGACAGATGAATGAAAAACTGTTTTTT. Amino acids: CASSEYGQMNEKLFF. The rearrangement links TRBV25-1 to TRBJ1-4, with D possibly TRBD1 on 6 matching bases. V was trimmed by 0 bases and J by 5 bases, leaving 10 bases between them. In germline, CDR1 is MGHDK, CDR2 SYGVNS. CDR3 length equals 15 residues.

This CDR3 reads CASSLRGGQQETQYF. The DNA for the CDR3 is TGCGCCAGCAGCTTACGCGGGGGGCAGCAAGAGACCCAGTACTTC. V is TRBV5-1 and J is TRBJ2-5, with 8 nucleotides matching TRBD2. The CDR3 extends over 15 amino acids. The V gene's germline CDR1 is SGHRS and CDR2 YFSETQ. The V segment lost 2 bases and the J segment 2 bases; nucleotides outside the gene matches: 5.

The chain couples TRBV28 to TRBJ1-5; D not certain. The ends were cut back, 3 bases at V and 1 base at J, with 4 bases in the middle. There are 13 residues in the CDR3. In germline, CDR1 is MDHEN, CDR2 SYDVKM. The CDR3 is CASSFGSNQPQHF. The CDR3 DNA follows: TGTGCCAGCAGTTTCGGGAGCAATCAGCCCCAGCATTTT.

The chain carries TRBV11-2 and TRBJ2-7; tentative D call: TRBD2 (6 bases). CDR1 and CDR2 from the germline V gene are SGHAT and FQNNGV. The CDR3 is made up of 14 amino acids. The V gene lost 4 bases and the J gene lost 3 bases, with 13 bases spanning the gap. CDR3 DNA: TGTGCCAGCAGCTACTGGGACTCGAACTACGAGCAGTACTTC. This encodes CASSYWDSNYEQYF.

The gene calls are TRBV7-6 and TRBJ2-3; 9 nucleotides agree with TRBD2. The junction had 4 bases not matched to a gene; V was cut back by 2 bases and J by 1 base. This CDR3 comprises 16 residues. In germline, CDR1 is SGHVS, CDR2 FNYEAQ. CDR3 sequence reads: CASSLLAGWGTDTQYF. As DNA, the CDR3 is TGTGCCAGCAGCTTACTAGCGGGATGGGGCACAGATACGCAGTATTTT. Together with reference TRBV7-6 and TRBJ2-3, the CDR3 gives the full variable domain: GAGVSQSPRYKVTKRGQDVALRCDPISGHVSLYWYRQALGQGPEFLTYFNYEAQQDKSGLPNDRFSAERPEGSISTLTIQRTEQRDSAMYRCASSLLAGWGTDTQYFGPGTRLTVL.

CDR3 in DNA: TGTGCCAGTAGTCCCCAGGGAAATAGGGACACTGAAGCTTTCTTT. This encodes CASSPQGNRDTEAFF. The chain combines TRBV19 with TRBJ1-1; D is possibly TRBD1 (5 bases). The CDR3 covers 15 residues. With 5 bases removed from V and 3 bases from J, the gap between germline ends came to 16 bases. Germline loops: CDR1 LNHDA, CDR2 SQIVND (reference sequence).

The chain links TRBV29-1 to TRBJ2-3, with TRBD2 identical over 7 bases. V gave up 2 bases and J gave up 2 bases; unmatched junction bases: 10. This CDR3 contains 16 residues. Germline assignment: CDR1 SQVTM and CDR2 ANQGSEA. CDR3 coding DNA: TGCAGCGTTGAACGAGGGAGCGGGGCGGACACAGATACGCAGTATTTT. This codes for CSVERGSGADTDTQYF.

V is TRBV6-1 and J is TRBJ2-7; 11 nucleotides align to TRBD1. Germline V gene data show CDR1 as MNHNS and CDR2 as SASEGT. Germline trimming cut 3 bases from V and 2 bases from J; bases unmatched to any gene: 6. This CDR3 spans 16 amino acids. CDR3 amino acids: CASSERTGGLPYEQYF. The CDR3 coding sequence is TGTGCCAGCAGTGAGCGGACAGGGGGCCTACCCTACGAGCAGTACTTC.

CDR3 residues: CASSPGGQGYTF. CDR3 DNA: TGTGCCAGCAGTCCAGGGGGCCAGGGCTACACCTTC. J is TRBJ1-2 and V is TRBV28, with TRBD1 identical over 8 bases. V lost 5 bases, J lost 8 bases, and 4 bases stayed unmatched. Germline loops: CDR1 MDHEN, CDR2 SYDVKM. The CDR3 contains 12 residues.

This rearrangement joins TRBV7-8 to TRBJ1-1; D gene ambiguous. This CDR3 region has 18 residues. CDR1 is SGHVS and CDR2 is FQNEAQ in the germline V gene. Trimming removed 1 base at V and 3 bases at J, with 21 bases between. The DNA of the CDR3 is TGTGCCAGCAGCTTAGGCGGGATAGGTTTTCAATTGCACACTGAAGCTTTCTTT. Amino acid sequence: CASSLGGIGFQLHTEAFF.

The gene calls are TRBV5-1 and TRBJ2-3; tentative D call: TRBD2 (5 bases). Germline V lookup: CDR1 SGHRS, CDR2 YFSETQ. The V gene lost 3 bases and the J gene lost 5 bases, with 10 bases spanning the gap. The CDR3 is made up of 13 amino acids. The CDR3 spells CASSSGFLDTQYF. CDR3 coding DNA: TGCGCCAGCAGCTCGGGATTTCTAGATACGCAGTATTTT.

The CDR3 DNA follows: TGCGCCAGCAGCTTGGCCAATCGGGGAAAGTACAATGAGCAGTTCTTC. Its translation is CASSLANRGKYNEQFF. The chain carries TRBV5-1 and TRBJ2-1, with D perhaps TRBD2 (5 bases). This CDR3 is built from 16 residues. V was pared by 0 bases and J by 4 bases, with 14 bases between. Germline V lookup: CDR1 SGHRS, CDR2 YFSETQ. The whole variable domain, filled in from reference TRBV5-1 and TRBJ2-1, reads KAGVTQTPRYLIKTRGQQVTLSCSPISGHRSVSWYQQTPGQGLQFLFEYFSETQRNKGNFPGRFSGRQFSNSRSEMNVSTLELGDSALYLCASSLANRGKYNEQFFGPGTRLTVL.

The genes are TRBV4-1 and TRBJ1-2; tentatively, D is TRBD1 (6 bases). CDR3 length equals 15 residues. The ends were cut back, 0 bases at V and 2 bases at J, with 10 bases in the middle. The germline V gene has CDR1 MGHRA and CDR2 YSYEKL. The CDR3 DNA follows: TGCGCCAGCAGCCAAGATCGGGACATCAACTATGGCTACACCTTC. Protein sequence: CASSQDRDINYGYTF.